A single sample gave rise to the 21 T cell receptor beta chains below, sequenced in a study of shared clonotypes between healthy human individuals. Sequencing used immunoSEQ multiplex PCR; TCRdb keeps in-frame clones, though not all of them. Here the sample spans millions of clones, more than 90% being singletons. The material sequenced was naive CD4+ T cells sorted from blood. Subset defined: CD45RA+ positively selected. The receptors were sampled from a man aged 18 to 29 in good health.

This chain links TRBV10-3 with TRBJ2-2; TRBD2 matches 11 bases. Trimming cost V 0 bases and J 7 bases; bases outside gene matches: 4. The CDR3 extends over 16 amino acids. CDR1 is ENHRY and CDR2 is SYGVKD in the germline V gene. The CDR3 is CAISESGTSGGGELFF. DNA of the CDR3: TGTGCCATCAGTGAGTCGGGGACTAGCGGTGGCGGGGAGCTGTTTTTT.

CDR3 DNA: TGCGCCAGCTCCCCAACGGGGCCGGGAGAAGATACGCAGTATTTT. This sequence encodes CASSPTGPGEDTQYF. The rearrangement joins TRBV5-1 to TRBJ2-3, with a possible D match to TRBD2 (6 bases). Germline lookup yields CDR1 SGHRS and CDR2 YFSETQ. The germline V and J ends were trimmed by 7 bases and 5 bases, with 20 bases remaining between them. The CDR3 has 15 amino acids.

The chain has TRBV5-4 and TRBJ1-3, with 7 nucleotides matching TRBD1. Per germline, CDR1 SGHNT and CDR2 YYREEE (reference sequence). This CDR3 has 14 residues. V lost 4 bases and J lost 4; bases outside the gene matches: 5. CDR3 coding DNA: TGTGCCAGCAGCCCCGGGACAGCAGGAAACACCATATATTTT. Translated, it gives CASSPGTAGNTIYF. The complete variable domain, with remaining parts taken from reference TRBV5-4 and TRBJ1-3, reads ETGVTQSPTHLIKTRGQQVTLRCSSQSGHNTVSWYQQALGQGPQFIFQYYREEENGRGNFPPRFSGLQFPNYSSELNVNALELDDSALYLCASSPGTAGNTIYFGEGSWLTVV.

On this clone: Other DNA sequences from this sample encode an identical CDR3 as well. This sequence joins TRBV5-8 and TRBJ2-3, with no clear D. V lost 0 bases to trimming and J lost 1 base, with 6 bases between them. This CDR3 contains 14 residues. Germline CDR1 and CDR2: SGHTS and YDEGEE. The CDR3 DNA is TGTGCCAGCAGCTTGGATCCGGGCACAGATACGCAGTATTTT. This gives the protein CASSLDPGTDTQYF.

The chain uses TRBV11-3 and TRBJ2-3, with TRBD1 matching 9 bases. CDR1 SGHNT and CDR2 YENEEA come from the germline V gene. Unmatched junction bases numbered 7, after V lost 5 bases and J lost 1 base. This CDR3 has 16 amino acids. CDR3 bases: TGTGCCAGCAGCGCTGGACAGGGGTTGGGCACAGATACGCAGTATTTT. Translation: CASSAGQGLGTDTQYF.

This clone has more than one count but fewer than ten. The chain links TRBV6-5 to TRBJ1-1; D unclear. Germline CDR1 reads MNHEY; CDR2 reads SVGAGI. Trimming took off 10 bases at V and 4 bases at J, with 19 bases between the two ends. This CDR3 has 14 amino acids. In DNA form, the CDR3 reads TGTGCCACCGAGAGGTCGTGGGGAGCCACTGAAGCTTTCTTT. This translates into CATERSWGATEAFF.

This chain uses TRBV30 with TRBJ1-3; 9 bases map to TRBD1. V trimming: 3 bases; J trimming: 0 bases; junction bases outside the gene matches: 18. Germline CDR1 GTSNPN, CDR2 SVGIG (reference sequence). This CDR3 is 20 amino acids long. The CDR3 spells CAWSSAFGRQGGPSGNTIYF. CDR3 nucleotides: TGTGCCTGGAGCTCCGCTTTTGGCAGACAGGGGGGCCCCTCTGGAAACACCATATATTTT. The full variable domain, completed using reference TRBV30 and TRBJ1-3, is SQTIHQWPATLVQPVGSPLSLECTVEGTSNPNLYWYRQAAGRGLQLLFYSVGIGQISSEVPQNLSASRPQDRQFILSSKKLLLSDSGFYLCAWSSAFGRQGGPSGNTIYFGEGSWLTVV.

J is TRBJ2-2 and V is TRBV7-9, with 9 nucleotides matching TRBD1. This CDR3 has 13 residues. From germline, CDR1 is SEHNR and CDR2 FQNEAQ (reference sequence). V was clipped by 4 bases and J by 7 bases; unmatched bases: 1. The CDR3 DNA follows: TGTGCCAGCAGCTGGACAGGGGTCGGGGAGCTGTTTTTT. This codes for CASSWTGVGELFF.

The chain employs TRBV9 and TRBJ2-7; possibly TRBD2 for D (7 bases). Trimming removed 4 bases from V and 5 bases from J, with 16 bases in between. The CDR3 covers 14 residues. CDR1 and CDR2 (germline): SGDLS, YYNGEE. The CDR3 sequence is CASSQREGGDEQYF. The CDR3 bases are TGTGCCAGCAGCCAGCGAGAAGGGGGGGACGAGCAGTACTTC.

The V and J genes are TRBV4-1 and TRBJ1-4; TRBD1 matches 7 bases. Germline V lookup: CDR1 MGHRA, CDR2 YSYEKL. The CDR3 totals 16 residues. The V gene end was trimmed by 4 bases and the J gene end by 4 bases; junction bases not matched to a gene: 9. The CDR3 sequence: CASSPPRQGINEKLFF. DNA of the CDR3: TGCGCCAGCAGCCCCCCCCGACAGGGAATTAATGAAAAACTGTTTTTT.

The chain links TRBV29-1 to TRBJ2-3, with D possibly TRBD1 on 6 matching bases. Trimming removed 4 bases from V and 4 bases from J, with 9 bases in between. The CDR3 sequence is 12 residues long. CDR1 is SQVTM, CDR2 ANQGSEA, per germline. Written as DNA, the CDR3 is TGCAGCGTTGTTGGGGGCTCAGATACGCAGTATTTT. Its protein is CSVVGGSDTQYF.

The V gene is TRBV6-1, the J gene TRBJ1-5; D uncertain. The CDR3 spans 12 residues. V lost 9 bases and J lost 4, with 10 bases in between. Germline V gives CDR1 MNHNS, CDR2 SASEGT. The CDR3 spells CASAILNQPQHF. Written as DNA, the CDR3 is TGTGCCAGTGCCATTTTAAATCAGCCCCAGCATTTT.

With regard to this clone: Other DNA sequences in this sample translate to the same CDR3. The chain has TRBV9 and TRBJ2-2; the D is unclear. CDR3 length: 15 amino acids. Trimming removed 2 bases at V and 1 base at J, with 9 bases between. The V gene's germline CDR1 is SGDLS and CDR2 YYNGEE. The CDR3 sequence: CASSVGGQNTGELFF. In nucleotides, the CDR3 is TGTGCCAGCAGCGTCGGTGGTCAGAACACCGGGGAGCTGTTTTTT. Together with reference TRBV9 and TRBJ2-2, the CDR3 gives the full variable domain: DSGVTQTPKHLITATGQRVTLRCSPRSGDLSVYWYQQSLDQGLQFLIQYYNGEERAKGNILERFSAQQFPDLHSELNLSSLELGDSALYFCASSVGGQNTGELFFGEGSRLTVL.

The CDR3 sequence: CASSLEVAGARETQYF. The CDR3 DNA is TGTGCCAGCAGCTTGGAGGTAGCGGGGGCCAGAGAGACCCAGTACTTC. The V and J genes are TRBV5-4 and TRBJ2-5; 9 bases match TRBD2. CDR3 length equals 16 residues. Germline lookup yields CDR1 SGHNT and CDR2 YYREEE (reference sequence). Losses at the gene ends were 0 bases for V and 4 bases for J; bases not matched to a gene: 7.

This chain uses TRBV15 with TRBJ2-7, with D perhaps TRBD1 or TRBD2 (5 bases each). This CDR3 spans 14 amino acids. V was pared by 0 bases and J by 4 bases, with 10 bases between. Germline-derived CDR1 and CDR2 are LNHNV and YYDKDF (reference sequence). This chain's CDR3 is CATSRDEGLYEQYF. CDR3 nucleotide sequence: TGTGCCACCAGCAGAGATGAGGGGCTTTACGAGCAGTACTTC.

Note on this clone: The sample holds other DNA sequences that translate to the same CDR3. The rearrangement joins TRBV18 to TRBJ2-5; D is possibly TRBD2 (6 bases). CDR3 length: 14 residues. Germline V gives CDR1 KGHSH, CDR2 LQKENI. V lost 3 bases and J 5 bases, leaving 13 bases between the germline ends. CDR3 sequence (DNA): TGTGCCAGCTCACCGCCCCAGGGAGGCGAGACCCAGTACTTC. Protein product: CASSPPQGGETQYF.

V gene TRBV15 combines with J gene TRBJ1-6, with 7 bases aligning to TRBD1. The ends lost 3 bases at V and 7 bases at J; junction bases unmatched: 9. Germline-derived CDR1 and CDR2 are LNHNV and YYDKDF (reference sequence). The CDR3 consists of 16 residues. CDR3 coding DNA: TGTGCCACCAGCAGTCGAGCCCCAGGGGGAAATTCACCCCTCCACTTT. Translated: CATSSRAPGGNSPLHF.

This chain connects TRBV30 to TRBJ2-7; no definite D call. V shed 0 bases and J shed 0 bases, with 12 bases lying between them. This CDR3 has 15 amino acids. The germline gives CDR1 GTSNPN, CDR2 SVGIG (reference sequence). The CDR3 coding sequence is TGTGCCTGGAGTGTAGGGTCCGCTAACTCCTACGAGCAGTACTTC. It encodes CAWSVGSANSYEQYF.

This clone was observed a few times. The rearrangement links TRBV1 to TRBJ1-1. TRBV1 is listed as a pseudogene. CDR3 length: 14 amino acids. The CDR3 nucleotides are TGCACCAGCAGCTTTCGTGAGACGAACTCTGAAGCTTTCTTT. This translates into CTSSFRETNSEAFF.

The table lists this clone with a few counts. The chain combines TRBV28 with TRBJ1-2; 10 nucleotides match TRBD1. The length of the CDR3 is 15 residues. The germline gives CDR1 MDHEN, CDR2 SYDVKM. The V gene end was trimmed by 7 bases and the J gene end by 5 bases; junction bases not matched to a gene: 10. CDR3 sequence reads: CASTPLGTGDYGYTF. CDR3 DNA: TGTGCCAGCACCCCTTTAGGGACAGGGGATTATGGCTACACCTTC.

The V and J genes are TRBV13 and TRBJ1-2; tentative D call: TRBD1 (5 bases). This CDR3 is 15 amino acids long. The germline CDR1 and CDR2 sequences are PRHDT and FYEKMQ (reference sequence). V lost 2 bases to trimming and J lost 3 bases, with 13 bases between them. CDR3 residues: CASSLPAGGDYGYTF. CDR3 DNA: TGTGCCAGCAGCTTACCCGCGGGGGGGGACTATGGCTACACCTTC.